This T cell receptor beta chain was identified in a study of T-cell memory formation after mild COVID-19. This clonotype was observed at least ten times. One entry per CDR3 protein, called by TCRdb with MiXCR from the 5' RACE reads. The table records about 400,000 distinct CDR3 sequences, less than 25% of them present only once. The germline V gene encodes CDR1 MDHEN and CDR2 SYDVKM. The ends were cut back, 5 bases at V and 2 bases at J, with 14 bases in the middle. The CDR3 length is 15 residues. This clonotype originated in an adult woman who had mild COVID-19 (a few samples of this study predate the infection). Cell type and time point are not known. Sequences were obtained from PBMCs or a T cell subset sorted from them (not recorded which). This chain links TRBV28 with TRBJ2-3; D gene ambiguous. CDR3 loop: CASSDPTRHTDTQYF. In DNA form, the CDR3 reads TGTGCCAGCAGTGATCCAACAAGGCACACAGATACGCAGTATTTT. Filled out from reference TRBV28 and TRBJ2-3, the complete variable domain reads DVKVTQSSRYLVKRTGEKVFLECVQDMDHENMFWYRQDPGLGLRLIYFSYDVKMKEKGDIPEGYSVSREKKERFSLILESASTNQTSMYLCASSDPTRHTDTQYFGPGTRLTVL.